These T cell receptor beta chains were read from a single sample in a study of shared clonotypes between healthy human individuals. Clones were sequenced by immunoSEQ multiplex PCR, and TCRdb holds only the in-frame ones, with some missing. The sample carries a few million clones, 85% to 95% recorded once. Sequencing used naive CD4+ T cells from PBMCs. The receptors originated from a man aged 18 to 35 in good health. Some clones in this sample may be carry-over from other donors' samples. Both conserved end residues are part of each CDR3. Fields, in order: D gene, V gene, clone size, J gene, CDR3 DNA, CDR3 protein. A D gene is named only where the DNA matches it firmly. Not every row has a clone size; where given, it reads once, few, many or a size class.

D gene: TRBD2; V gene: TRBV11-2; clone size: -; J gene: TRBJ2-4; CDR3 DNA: TGTGCCAGCAGTCTTCGAGCGGGGGGCGCTGAGGCCAAAAACATTCAGTACTTC; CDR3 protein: CASSLRAGGAEAKNIQYF
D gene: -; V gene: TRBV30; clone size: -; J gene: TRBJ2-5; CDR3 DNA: TGTGCCTGGGGAGGACAGACCCAGTACTTC; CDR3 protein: CAWGGQTQYF
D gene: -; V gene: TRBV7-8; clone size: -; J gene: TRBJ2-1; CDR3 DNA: TGTGCCAGCAGCCCCTCCCGCCTAGCTTTCAATGAGCAGTTCTTC; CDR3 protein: CASSPSRLAFNEQFF
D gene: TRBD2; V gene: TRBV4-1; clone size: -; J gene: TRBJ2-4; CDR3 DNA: TGCGCCAGCAGCCAGGGGCTAGCGGGAGGCTGGGCCAAAAACATTCAGTACTTC; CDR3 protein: CASSQGLAGGWAKNIQYF
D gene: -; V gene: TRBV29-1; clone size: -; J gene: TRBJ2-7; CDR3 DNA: TGCAGCGTGAACCATGGGGGCCCCAACTACGAGCAGTACTTC; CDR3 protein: CSVNHGGPNYEQYF
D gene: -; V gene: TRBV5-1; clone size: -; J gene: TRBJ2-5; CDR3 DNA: TGCGCCAGCAGCTTTGTGGGGGAGGAGACCCAGTACTTC; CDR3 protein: CASSFVGEETQYF
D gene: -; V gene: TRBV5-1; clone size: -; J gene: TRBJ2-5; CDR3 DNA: TGCGCCAGCAGCTTGTTTGGGGACCAAGAGACCCAGTACTTC; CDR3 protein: CASSLFGDQETQYF
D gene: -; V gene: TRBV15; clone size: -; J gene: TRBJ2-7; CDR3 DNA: TGTGCCACCAGCAGAGAAGTGAGGAGCTACGAGCAGTACTTC; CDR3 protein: CATSREVRSYEQYF
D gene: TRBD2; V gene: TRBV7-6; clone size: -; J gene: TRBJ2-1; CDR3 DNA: TGTGCCAGCAGCCCGCGACTAGCGGGAGAGGGTGAGCAGTTCTTC; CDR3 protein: CASSPRLAGEGEQFF
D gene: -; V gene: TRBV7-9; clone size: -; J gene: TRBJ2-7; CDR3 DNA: TGTGCCAGCAGCTCTGTATCCGAGCAGTACTTC; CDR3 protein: CASSSVSEQYF
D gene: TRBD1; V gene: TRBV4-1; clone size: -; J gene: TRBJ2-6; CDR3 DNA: TGCGCCAGCAGCCAAGGGACAGGGGGTCTTTTTGGGGCCAACGTCCTGACTTTC; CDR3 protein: CASSQGTGGLFGANVLTF
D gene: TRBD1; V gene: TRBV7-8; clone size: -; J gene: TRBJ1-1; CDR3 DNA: TGTGCCAGCAGCAGGGGACAGGGGAACACTGAAGCTTTCTTT; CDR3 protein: CASSRGQGNTEAFF
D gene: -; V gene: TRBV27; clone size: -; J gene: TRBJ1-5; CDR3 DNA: TGTGCCAGCAGTTTAAAGCGCAATCAGCCCCAGCATTTT; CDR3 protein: CASSLKRNQPQHF
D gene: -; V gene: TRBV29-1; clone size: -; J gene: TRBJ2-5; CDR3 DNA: TGCAGCGTTGCAGGAGTTGTAAAAGAGACCCAGTACTTC; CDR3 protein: CSVAGVVKETQYF
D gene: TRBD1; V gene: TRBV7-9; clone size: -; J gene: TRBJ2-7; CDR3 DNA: TGTGCCAGCAGCCCTGGGACAGGGGCCTACGAGCAGTACTTC; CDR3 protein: CASSPGTGAYEQYF
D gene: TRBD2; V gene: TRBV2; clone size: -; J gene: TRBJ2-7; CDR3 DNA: TGTGCCAGCAGTCGACCTGGACTAGCGGGAGCGCCCTCCTACGAGCAGTACTTC; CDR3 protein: CASSRPGLAGAPSYEQYF
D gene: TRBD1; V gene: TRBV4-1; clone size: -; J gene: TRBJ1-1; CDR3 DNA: TGCGCCAGCAGCCTAGGACAGGGTCGGGACACTGAAGCTTTCTTT; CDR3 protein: CASSLGQGRDTEAFF
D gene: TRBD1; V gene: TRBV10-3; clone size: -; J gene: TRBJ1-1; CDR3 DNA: TGTGCCATCAGCACAGGGGGCGAGACTGAAGCTTTCTTT; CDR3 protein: CAISTGGETEAFF
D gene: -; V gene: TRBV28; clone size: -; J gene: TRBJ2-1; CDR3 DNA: TGTGCCAGCAGTTTGGACCGTTACAATGAGCAGTTCTTC; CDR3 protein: CASSLDRYNEQFF
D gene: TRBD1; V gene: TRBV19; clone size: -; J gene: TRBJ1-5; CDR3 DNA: TGTGCCAGTAACAGGGGGCGCTTAGGCAATCAGCCCCAGCATTTT; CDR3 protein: CASNRGRLGNQPQHF
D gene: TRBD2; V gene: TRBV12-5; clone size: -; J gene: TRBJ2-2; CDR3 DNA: TGTGCTAGTGCCCGGGGGGGCACCGGGGAGCTGTTTTTT; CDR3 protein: CASARGGTGELFF
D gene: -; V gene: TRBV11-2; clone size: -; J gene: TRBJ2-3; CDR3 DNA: TGTGCCAGCAGCCCCCGGGGGCCGGCATATAGCACAGATACGCAGTATTTT; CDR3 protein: CASSPRGPAYSTDTQYF
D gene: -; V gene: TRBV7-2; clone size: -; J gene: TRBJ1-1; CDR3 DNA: TGTGCCAGCAGCACTCCGGGGCCACGAATGACTGAAGCTTTCTTT; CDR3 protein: CASSTPGPRMTEAFF
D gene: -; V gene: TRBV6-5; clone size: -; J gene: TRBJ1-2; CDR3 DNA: TGTGCCAGCAGCCGATTTCCAGGGGTCTATGGCTACACCTTC; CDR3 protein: CASSRFPGVYGYTF
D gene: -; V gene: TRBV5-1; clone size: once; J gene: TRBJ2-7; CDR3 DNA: TGCGCCAGCAGCCGGACGCCGGATCTCTCCGAGCAGTACTTC; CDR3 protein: CASSRTPDLSEQYF
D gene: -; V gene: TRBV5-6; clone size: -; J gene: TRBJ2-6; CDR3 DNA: TGTGCCAGCAGCTCCTTCGACCCACTCCTCTCTGGGGCCAACGTCCTGACTTTC; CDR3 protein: CASSSFDPLLSGANVLTF
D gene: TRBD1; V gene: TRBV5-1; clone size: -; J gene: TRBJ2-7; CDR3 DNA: TGCGCCAGCAGCTTGTTTGACAGGGCCTCCTACGAGCAGTACTTC; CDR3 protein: CASSLFDRASYEQYF
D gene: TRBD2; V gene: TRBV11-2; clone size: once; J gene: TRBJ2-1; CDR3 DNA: TGTGCCAGCAGCTTAGCCCTAGCGGGAGAGATGCAGCAGTTCTTC; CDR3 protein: CASSLALAGEMQQFF
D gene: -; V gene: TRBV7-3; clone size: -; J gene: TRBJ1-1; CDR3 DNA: TGTGCCAGCAGCTTATTGACGAACACTGAAGCTTTCTTT; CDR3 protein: CASSLLTNTEAFF
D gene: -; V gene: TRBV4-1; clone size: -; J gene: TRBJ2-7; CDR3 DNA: TGCGCCAGCAGCCGAGAGAGCAGAGATGACTACGAGCAGTACTTC; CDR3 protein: CASSRESRDDYEQYF
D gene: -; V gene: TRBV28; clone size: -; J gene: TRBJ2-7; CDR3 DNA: TGTGCCAGCAGCCAGACGGGGTGGGGCTACCTCCTTTCCTACGAGCAGTACTTC; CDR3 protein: CASSQTGWGYLLSYEQYF
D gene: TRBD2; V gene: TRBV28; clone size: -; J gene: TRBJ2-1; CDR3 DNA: TGTGCCAGCTTTACCCCTAGCGGGAGCCTACATGAGCAGTTCTTC; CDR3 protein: CASFTPSGSLHEQFF
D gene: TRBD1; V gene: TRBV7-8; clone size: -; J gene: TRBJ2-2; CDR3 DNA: TGTGCCAGCAGCTCGAGGACAGGGGACGTGTCGACCGGGGAGCTGTTTTTT; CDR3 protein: CASSSRTGDVSTGELFF
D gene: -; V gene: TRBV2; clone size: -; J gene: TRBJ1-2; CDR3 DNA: TGTGCCAGCAGTGAACCGGGCTACACCTTC; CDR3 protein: CASSEPGYTF